This T cell receptor (beta chain) emerged from a study of T cell responses to AZD1222 COVID-19 vaccine. Study-level findings and limits: Dominant CD4 TCR responses targeted spike regions 160-218 and 743-854. Repertoires were obtained only post-peak T cell response.

Germline V CDR1 and CDR2: SGHNT, YYREEE (reference sequence). The CDR3 runs to 15 residues. Trimming removed 3 bases at V and 5 bases at J, with 17 bases between. Second doses were pooled across both intervals (about 4 or about 12 weeks). The assay was immunoSEQ multiplex PCR, and TCRdb's table has in-frame clones only and misses some. The table has about 160,000 clones, 80% to 95% seen once. A note on this clone: The antigen remains unidentified.

V usage is TRBV5-4 and J usage is TRBJ2-5, with TRBD1 as a possible D gene (8 bases). The specimen comprised peripheral blood, sampled 28 days after the second AZD1222 dose. The receptor's source is an adult who received the AZD1222 COVID-19 vaccine. CDR3 sequence reads: CASSSGGGRGETQYF. CDR3 nucleotides: TGTGCCAGCAGCTCAGGGGGCGGGAGAGGCGAGACCCAGTACTTC.